This note documents a single TCR beta chain sequence. The data were obtained in a study of T cells in Graves' hyperthyroidism and ophthalmopathy. The investigators amplified TCR beta CDR3 regions from RNA transcripts. The TCR CDR3 was amplified in a first-round RT-PCR using the HTBI primer set. TCRdb ran MiXCR on the multiplex PCR reads and lists one entry per CDR3 protein. The sample has about 360,000 distinct CDR3 sequences, approximately 13% seen once; the top ten hold 9% to 9.5%. Germline V lookup: CDR1 LNHDA, CDR2 SQIVND (reference sequence). V lost 8 bases, J lost 8 bases, and 12 bases lay in between. CDR3 length equals 11 residues. The PBMCs had their origin in 7.5 to 10 ml of fresh peripheral blood.

The rearrangement links TRBV19 to TRBJ1-1; D not resolved. This receptor was identified in a woman aged 18 to 35 with Graves' hyperthyroidism. The sample taken for sequencing was blood. CDR3 in amino acids: CASVGSTEAFF. The DNA for the CDR3 is TGTGCCAGTGTAGGGAGTACGGAAGCTTTCTTT.